Presented here are 31 T cell receptor beta chains from one specimen sequenced in a study of T cell repertoires in cytomegalovirus infection. Via MiXCR, TCRdb re-called the reads, giving one row per CDR3 protein. Counted here are 130,000 or so distinct CDR3 sequences, approximately 5.9% occurring once; the ten biggest clones make up approximately 18%. Specimen: PBMCs. These receptors came from a human donor in good health (CMV status not recorded). Some clones in this sample may be carry-over from other donors' samples.

This clonotype was seen repeatedly, ten times or more. The CDR3 DNA reads TGTGCCAGCAGCCTAAATTTACAGGGCGCCACTGAAGCTTTCTTT. Protein sequence: CASSLNLQGATEAFF. The gene calls are TRBV3-1 and TRBJ1-1; TRBD1 is a possible D gene (6 bases). The CDR3 is 15 amino acids. Between the trimmed V and J ends, which lost 4 bases and 4 bases, there was a span of 16 bases. The germline CDR1 and CDR2 sequences are LGHDT and YNNKEL (reference sequence).

This clonotype was picked up many times. The rearrangement joins TRBV7-2 to TRBJ2-3; perhaps TRBD2 as D (7 bases). V lost 5 bases to trimming and J lost 2 bases, with 20 bases between them. Germline V gene lookup returns CDR1 SGHTA and CDR2 FQGNSA. The CDR3 length is 17 residues. The CDR3 DNA reads TGTGCCAGCAGCCCCCCACGGGCGGGGGCCTCCACAGATACGCAGTATTTT. Amino acids: CASSPPRAGASTDTQYF.

This sequence joins TRBV7-9 and TRBJ2-7, with unresolved D. Germline CDR1 is SEHNR and CDR2 is FQNEAQ (reference sequence). CDR3 length: 14 residues. V lost 0 bases and J lost 3, with 9 bases in between. The DNA of the CDR3 is TGTGCCAGCAGCTTAGCGGAGTTTCGCTACGAGCAGTACTTC. Its protein is CASSLAEFRYEQYF.

This clonotype was counted ten times or more. The chain joins TRBV5-1 to TRBJ2-5; 7 bases line up with TRBD2. The germline V gene encodes CDR1 SGHRS and CDR2 YFSETQ. This CDR3 region has 15 residues. V lost 5 bases to trimming and J lost 1 base; unmatched junction nucleotides: 8. The CDR3 bases are TGCGCCAGCAGTAATCCCGGCGGGGGCCAAGAGACCCAGTACTTC. The encoded protein is CASSNPGGGQETQYF.

The chain recombines TRBV6-2 or TRBV6-3 with TRBJ2-3; the D gene could be TRBD1 or TRBD2 (5 bases each). Trimming removed 5 bases from V and 11 bases from J, with 11 bases in between. The V gene's germline CDR1 is MNHEY and CDR2 SVGEGT. The CDR3 totals 11 residues. The CDR3 DNA reads TGTGCCAGCAGTCGGGGCTACAGGCAGTATTTT. Residues: CASSRGYRQYF.

This clonotype has at least ten counts. V gene TRBV7-2 combines with J gene TRBJ2-7; 8 bases align to TRBD1. CDR1 is SGHTA and CDR2 is FQGNSA in the germline V gene. There are 14 residues in the CDR3. The trim removed 5 bases at V and 3 bases at J, leaving 6 bases unmatched. CDR3 protein: CASSDTGGSYEQYF. The CDR3 nucleotides read TGTGCCAGCAGCGATACAGGGGGGAGCTACGAGCAGTACTTC.

The table lists this clonotype with many counts. This chain joins TRBV7-2 and TRBJ1-1; D is perhaps TRBD1 (5 bases). Germline V gene lookup returns CDR1 SGHTA and CDR2 FQGNSA. V shed 0 bases and J shed 1 base, with 15 bases lying between them. The CDR3 is 17 residues long. The CDR3 is CASSLASRVQGNTEAFF. The DNA for the CDR3 is TGTGCCAGCAGCTTAGCTAGCAGGGTTCAGGGGAACACTGAAGCTTTCTTT.

This clonotype has ten or more counts. The V call is TRBV11-2, the J call TRBJ1-4, with a weak D call TRBD1 (6 bases). This CDR3 spans 15 amino acids. CDR1 and CDR2 (germline): SGHAT, FQNNGV. Trimming shortened V by 5 bases and J by 2 bases, and 12 bases separated the two germline ends. This chain's CDR3 is CASSQTGTTNEKLFF. The CDR3 nucleotides are TGTGCCAGCAGCCAGACAGGCACCACTAATGAAAAACTGTTTTTT.

This clonotype is medium-sized by share. The chain links TRBV7-4 to TRBJ1-2; TRBD1 aligns across 8 bases. J was trimmed by 7 bases and V by 9 bases; bases with no gene match: 7. Germline V lookup: CDR1 SGHVT, CDR2 SQSDAQ. This CDR3 comprises 12 residues. The CDR3 nucleotides are TGTGCCAGGGATGGACAGGGAGGTGGCTACACCTTC. As protein: CARDGQGGGYTF.

This clonotype was picked up many times. This sequence joins TRBV7-8 and TRBJ1-2, with TRBD1 identical over 8 bases. V was clipped by 1 base and J by 6 bases; unmatched bases: 7. The CDR3 is 15 residues long. Germline V gene data show CDR1 as SGHVS and CDR2 as FQNEAQ. The CDR3 nucleotides are TGTGCCAGCAGCTTAGTCTCAGGGGGCGCGGATGGCTACACCTTC. Residues: CASSLVSGGADGYTF.

This clonotype appeared many times. The chain uses TRBV7-2 and TRBJ1-4, with D unresolved. Germline CDR1 SGHTA, CDR2 FQGNSA. This CDR3 spans 13 amino acids. The V and J ends lost 1 base and 4 bases respectively, with 4 bases between them. The CDR3 region has the DNA TGTGCCAGCAGCTTAGGTCTTAATGAAAAACTGTTTTTT. This codes for CASSLGLNEKLFF.

This clonotype was observed at least ten times. The rearrangement uses TRBV12-3 or TRBV12-4 and TRBJ1-5; D uncertain. The CDR3 sequence is 14 residues long. The V end lost 3 bases, the J end lost 6 bases, and 12 bases lay between the germline ends. The CDR3 is CASSLAGNGQPQHF. CDR3 nucleotide sequence: TGTGCCAGCAGTTTGGCGGGGAACGGTCAGCCCCAGCATTTT.

This clonotype was detected a few times. V usage is TRBV13 and J usage is TRBJ2-3; the D gene is possibly TRBD2 (5 bases). CDR3 size: 15 residues. The germline CDR1 and CDR2 sequences are PRHDT and FYEKMQ (reference sequence). V lost 2 bases and J lost 0, with 9 bases in between. CDR3 bases: TGTGCCAGCAGCTTATGGCTAGCAAGCACAGATACGCAGTATTTT. Translation gives CASSLWLASTDTQYF.

This clonotype was seen at least ten times. The rearrangement joins TRBV12-3 or TRBV12-4 to TRBJ1-2; 9 bases are shared with TRBD1. V dropped 6 bases and J dropped 3; count of bases not matched to a gene: 8. The CDR3 loop spans 15 amino acids. CDR3 DNA: TGTGCCAGCAGCCAGGGACAGGGTATTGACTATGGCTACACCTTC. Amino acids: CASSQGQGIDYGYTF.

This clonotype has just a few counts. V and J are TRBV20-1 and TRBJ2-3; possibly TRBD1 for D (5 bases). This CDR3 is built from 15 residues. With 1 base removed from V and 4 bases from J, the gap between germline ends came to 15 bases. CDR1 is DFQATT, CDR2 SNEGSKA, per germline (reference sequence). The chain's CDR3 is CSARGSKGRADTQYF. CDR3 coding DNA: TGCAGTGCTAGAGGCTCAAAGGGGCGCGCAGATACGCAGTATTTT.

This clonotype occurred many times. The chain carries TRBV7-2 and TRBJ2-6; TRBD2 aligns across 9 bases. Germline CDR1 reads SGHTA; CDR2 reads FQGNSA. CDR3 length: 18 amino acids. V lost 1 base, J lost 4 bases, and 8 bases stayed unmatched. The CDR3 is CASSLGPAGGSGANVLTF. The CDR3 region has the DNA TGTGCCAGCAGCTTAGGTCCAGCGGGGGGCTCCGGGGCCAACGTCCTGACTTTC.

This clonotype has just a few counts. The CDR3 DNA reads as TGTGCCAGCAGCTTAAGTGGGGGGGTAAAGTTCTTC. It encodes CASSLSGGVKFF. The chain has TRBV7-3 and TRBJ2-1; 7 positions agree with TRBD2. CDR3 length: 12 amino acids. V trimming: 1 base; J trimming: 14 bases; junction bases outside the gene matches: 5. The V gene's germline CDR1 is SGHTA and CDR2 FQGTGA.

Many counts were recorded for this clonotype. The chain couples TRBV7-2 to TRBJ1-2; D call uncertain. From germline, CDR1 is SGHTA and CDR2 FQGNSA. Trimming pared 5 bases from V and 5 bases from J, leaving 18 bases between. The CDR3 is 15 amino acids. The CDR3 coding sequence is TGTGCCAGCAGCGTTGCTCGGGAAGGTCGATATGGCTACACCTTC. The encoded protein is CASSVAREGRYGYTF.

In regard to this clonotype: A clone one base away is much larger, so this may be a read error. This chain uses TRBV15 with TRBJ2-3, with 8 positions matching TRBD2. The CDR3 has 17 amino acids. Germline lookup yields CDR1 LNHNV and CDR2 YYDKDF (reference sequence). With V trimmed by 8 bases and J by 3 bases, 16 bases remained unmatched. The CDR3, as DNA: TGTGCCACCGGCCCTCGGCGGGGGGTATTACCAACAGATACGCAGTATTTT. Encoded protein: CATGPRRGVLPTDTQYF. The full variable domain, with the rest looked up from reference TRBV15 and TRBJ2-3, is DAMVIQNPRYQVTQFGKPVTLSCSQTLNHNVMYWYQQKSSQAPKLLFHYYDKDFNNEADTPDNFQSRRPNTSFCFLDIRSPGLGDTAMYLCATGPRRGVLPTDTQYFGPGTRLTVL.

This clonotype was counted at least ten times. V usage is TRBV28 and J usage is TRBJ1-3, with a weak D call TRBD1 (5 bases). The CDR3 length is 19 residues. The ends were cut back, 7 bases at V and 5 bases at J, with 30 bases in the middle. The V gene's germline CDR1 is MDHEN and CDR2 SYDVKM. Here the CDR3 reads CASTPGGKPLASRRNTIYF. CDR3 nucleotide sequence: TGTGCCAGCACCCCTGGGGGGAAGCCATTAGCCAGTCGGAGAAACACCATATATTTT.

The gene calls are TRBV11-2 and TRBJ2-2, with a weak D call TRBD2 (5 bases). Trimming cost V 3 bases and J 7 bases, with 9 bases left between them. Germline CDR1 reads SGHAT; CDR2 reads FQNNGV. The CDR3 loop spans 13 amino acids. This chain's CDR3 is CASSFLRVGELFF. The CDR3 DNA follows: TGTGCCAGCAGCTTTCTGAGGGTCGGGGAGCTGTTTTTT.

This clonotype was seen more than once but under ten times. This chain links TRBV7-6 with TRBJ2-2; D is possibly TRBD1 or TRBD2 (5 bases each). CDR1 SGHVS and CDR2 FNYEAQ come from the germline V gene. The V and J ends lost 4 bases and 5 bases respectively, with 14 bases between them. CDR3 size: 15 residues. In DNA form, the CDR3 reads TGTGCCAGCAGCTGGGGGACCGCGGGTACCGGGGAGCTGTTTTTT. This translates into CASSWGTAGTGELFF.

In its sample, this clonotype was seen many times. The rearrangement links TRBV7-2 to TRBJ1-1; maybe TRBD1 (6 bases). Trimming removed 5 bases at V and 2 bases at J, with 15 bases between. CDR1 and CDR2 from the germline V gene are SGHTA and FQGNSA. The CDR3 runs to 15 residues. The CDR3 DNA reads TGTGCCAGCAGCCCCTGGGGGGGGCACAACACTGAAGCTTTCTTT. Translated: CASSPWGGHNTEAFF.

The chain has TRBV28 and TRBJ2-5; weak D call: TRBD2 (5 bases). The V gene's germline CDR1 is MDHEN and CDR2 SYDVKM. The CDR3 has 14 amino acids. V lost 3 bases, J lost 5 bases, and 13 bases lay in between. This CDR3 is CASSFSGNGETQYF. In DNA, the CDR3 is TGTGCCAGCAGTTTTTCGGGGAACGGCGAGACCCAGTACTTC.

This clonotype was picked up many times. The J gene is TRBJ2-7, the V gene TRBV7-2; D remains unclear. This CDR3 has 12 residues. V lost 1 base, J lost 7 bases, and 8 bases lay in between. Germline V CDR1 and CDR2: SGHTA, FQGNSA. The DNA of the CDR3 is TGTGCCAGCAGCTTAGAAGGGAATGAGCAGTACTTC. Translated: CASSLEGNEQYF.

About this clonotype: A clone one base away is much larger, so this may be a read error. CDR3 nucleotide sequence: TGTGCCAGCAGCCCACTAACGGGGGGGCGCGCGAATACGCAGTATTTT. It is translated as CASSPLTGGRANTQYF. This chain connects TRBV5-6 to TRBJ2-3; 8 nucleotides agree with TRBD2. This CDR3 region has 16 residues. The ends lost 4 bases at V and 7 bases at J; junction bases unmatched: 14. The germline V gene has CDR1 SGHDT and CDR2 YYEEEE. The whole variable domain, filled in from reference TRBV5-6 and TRBJ2-3, reads DAGVTQSPTHLIKTRGQQVTLRCSPKSGHDTVSWYQQALGQGPQFIFQYYEEEERQRGNFPDRFSGHQFPNYSSELNVNALLLGDSALYLCASSPLTGGRANTQYFGPGTRLTVL.

This clonotype has a count of ten or more. The rearrangement joins TRBV23-1 to TRBJ1-5; D possibly corresponds to TRBD1 (5 bases). TRBV23-1 falls under the ORF class, with uncertain function. There are 15 residues in the CDR3. V was clipped by 1 base and J by 4 bases, with 11 bases between them. In nucleotides, the CDR3 is TGCGCCAGCAGTCAATGGGACGGAGGAAATCAGCCCCAGCATTTT. It translates to CASSQWDGGNQPQHF.

This sequence joins TRBV12-3 or TRBV12-4 and TRBJ2-7, with TRBD2 matching over 11 bases. The CDR3 has 15 amino acids. Trimming took 6 bases from V and 2 from J; bases not matched to a gene: 6. The CDR3 region is CASRPSGGLPYEQYF. The CDR3 nucleotides read TGTGCCAGCAGGCCTAGCGGGGGGCTACCCTACGAGCAGTACTTC.

This clonotype was seen many times. The chain uses TRBV28 and TRBJ2-3, with D unclear. The CDR3 length is 14 residues. The germline gives CDR1 MDHEN, CDR2 SYDVKM. V lost 3 bases, J lost 4 bases, and 11 bases lay in between. The CDR3 spells CASSFTGSADTQYF. CDR3 coding DNA: TGTGCCAGCAGTTTTACCGGGTCAGCAGATACGCAGTATTTT.

The rearrangement uses TRBV6-4 and TRBJ2-1, with 7 bases identical to TRBD2. From germline, CDR1 is MRHNA and CDR2 SNTAGT. J gave up 5 bases and V 4 bases, and 5 bases lay outside the gene matches. This CDR3 is 14 amino acids long. CDR3 sequence reads: CASSVGTTNNEQFF. Here the CDR3 DNA reads TGTGCCAGCAGTGTTGGGACTACCAACAATGAGCAGTTCTTC.

This clonotype has at least ten counts. The V call is TRBV7-9, the J call TRBJ1-1; D unresolved. V was cut by 9 bases and J by 0 bases, with 11 bases left in between. Germline V CDR1 and CDR2: SEHNR, FQNEAQ (reference sequence). The CDR3 extends over 13 amino acids. The CDR3 sequence is CASQMMVNTEAFF. The CDR3, as DNA: TGTGCCAGTCAGATGATGGTGAACACTGAAGCTTTCTTT.